Below are 8 T cell receptor beta chains sequenced from a single sample in a study of blood T cell repertoires in COVID-19. Generated by immunoSEQ multiplex PCR, the TCRdb table keeps only in-frame clones and is missing some. This table has about 100,000 clones, approximately 90% appearing once. Sequencing input: peripheral blood. These receptors all come from a man aged 50-59 years with active COVID-19.

CDR3 amino acids: CASSPLGRLNTEAFF. Written as DNA, the CDR3 is TGTGCCAGCAGCCCTCTAGGGAGATTGAACACTGAAGCTTTCTTT. The rearrangement uses TRBV5-4 and TRBJ1-1; no definite D call. Trimming removed 4 bases at V and 0 bases at J, with 13 bases between. Germline lookup yields CDR1 SGHNT and CDR2 YYREEE (reference sequence). The CDR3 has 15 residues.

CDR3 loop: CASSPRDTGNEKLFF. CDR3 DNA sequence: TGTGCCAGCAGTCCCCGGGACACCGGCAATGAAAAACTGTTTTTT. The chain carries TRBV6-6 and TRBJ1-4, with a weak D call TRBD1 (6 bases). V shed 5 bases and J shed 5 bases, with 15 bases lying between them. The germline CDR1 and CDR2 sequences are MNHNY and SVGAGI (reference sequence). The CDR3 totals 15 residues.

The table lists this clone with a count of one. The V call is TRBV2, the J call TRBJ2-1, with 7 positions matching TRBD1. This CDR3 has 15 residues. From germline, CDR1 is SNHLY and CDR2 FYNNEI. V lost 5 bases to trimming and J lost 4 bases; unmatched junction nucleotides: 8. In nucleotides, the CDR3 is TGTGCCAGCAGTTCCCGACAGGGCCCTTACAATGAGCAGTTCTTC. This gives the protein CASSSRQGPYNEQFF. The full variable domain, completed using reference TRBV2 and TRBJ2-1, is EPEVTQTPSHQVTQMGQEVILRCVPISNHLYFYWYRQILGQKVEFLVSFYNNEISEKSEIFDDQFSVERPDGSNFTLKIRSTKLEDSAMYFCASSSRQGPYNEQFFGPGTRLTVL.

The chain is built from TRBV9 and TRBJ1-3; D uncertain. V dropped 1 base and J dropped 2 bases, with 4 bases sitting between them. This CDR3 spans 13 amino acids. Germline CDR1 is SGDLS and CDR2 is YYNGEE. The CDR3 loop reads CASSVLAGNTIYF. Here the CDR3 DNA reads TGTGCCAGCAGCGTACTCGCTGGAAACACCATATATTTT.

The chain employs TRBV5-1 and TRBJ2-2; weak D call: TRBD1 (6 bases). Germline values: CDR1 SGHRS, CDR2 YFSETQ. The germline V and J ends were trimmed by 8 bases and 1 base, with 12 bases remaining between them. The CDR3 extends over 14 amino acids. CDR3 residues: CARYRVGNTGELFF. In DNA form, the CDR3 reads TGCGCCAGGTACAGGGTTGGGAACACCGGGGAGCTGTTTTTT.

The CDR3 here is CASSVRTGVSVNYGYTF. The CDR3 coding sequence is TGTGCCAGCAGCGTACGGACAGGGGTGTCAGTTAACTATGGCTACACCTTC. The genes are TRBV9 and TRBJ1-2; 9 bases match TRBD1. Trimming took 1 base from V and 1 from J; bases not matched to a gene: 8. The CDR3 is made up of 17 amino acids. The germline CDR1 and CDR2 sequences are SGDLS and YYNGEE.

In this sample, this clone turned up once. One junction end disagrees with the germline gene, perhaps due to a read error. The gene calls are TRBV7-9 and TRBJ1-2; possibly TRBD1 for D (5 bases). CDR3 length: 12 amino acids. Germline CDR1 is SEHNR and CDR2 is FQNEAQ (reference sequence). CDR3 sequence reads: CASSLGAGPASF. In DNA form, the CDR3 reads TGTGCCAGCAGCTTAGGGGCAGGGCCGGCCTCCTTC.

J is TRBJ2-7 and V is TRBV2; D call uncertain. Deletions cut 3 bases from V and 1 base from J, with 13 bases between. The CDR3 length is 15 residues. The germline CDR1 and CDR2 sequences are SNHLY and FYNNEI. The CDR3 DNA follows: TGTGCCAGCAGTGAGTCCCAGGTCAATTCCTACGAGCAGTACTTC. Translating it yields CASSESQVNSYEQYF.